Given below is one TCR beta chain in context. Its antigen remains unknown. These data come from a study of T cell responses to AZD1222 COVID-19 vaccine. Repertoires were generated with immunoSEQ multiplex PCR, while TCRdb's copy carries only in-frame clones and drops some. The table shows about 140,000 clones, with 85% to 95% occurring only once. Findings of the study overall: Repertoire sampling was restricted to post-peak T cell response timepoints. Along spike, vaccine-associated CD4 TCRs were found throughout, with dominance at 160-218 and 743-854.

V gave up 4 bases and J gave up 4 bases, with 20 bases separating them. The germline V gene has CDR1 MGHDK and CDR2 SYGVNS. CDR3 size: 17 residues. The V and J genes are TRBV25-1 and TRBJ2-1, with D possibly TRBD2 on 6 matching bases. Material: peripheral blood, obtained after recovery from COVID-19. The source is an adult who had recovered from COVID-19. The CDR3 reads CASSAGSGTLGYNEQFF. The CDR3 coding sequence is TGTGCCAGCAGTGCGGGATCCGGGACTTTGGGTTACAATGAGCAGTTCTTC.